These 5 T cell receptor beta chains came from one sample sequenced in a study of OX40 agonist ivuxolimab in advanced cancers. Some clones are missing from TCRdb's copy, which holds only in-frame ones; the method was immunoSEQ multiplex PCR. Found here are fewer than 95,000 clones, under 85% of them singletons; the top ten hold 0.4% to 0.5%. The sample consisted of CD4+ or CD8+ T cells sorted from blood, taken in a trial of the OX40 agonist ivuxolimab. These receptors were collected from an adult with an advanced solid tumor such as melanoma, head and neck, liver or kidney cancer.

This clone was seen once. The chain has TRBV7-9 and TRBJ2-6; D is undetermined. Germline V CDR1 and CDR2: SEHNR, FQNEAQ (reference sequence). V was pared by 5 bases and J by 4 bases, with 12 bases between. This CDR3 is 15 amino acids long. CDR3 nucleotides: TGTGCCAGCAGCACGGCCCGTTGGGGGGCCAACGTCCTGACTTTC. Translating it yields CASSTARWGANVLTF. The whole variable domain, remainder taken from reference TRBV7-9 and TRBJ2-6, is DTGVSQNPRHKITKRGQNVTFRCDPISEHNRLYWYRQTLGQGPEFLTYFQNEAQLEKSRLLSDRFSAERPKGSFSTLEIQRTEQGDSAMYLCASSTARWGANVLTFGAGSRLTVL.

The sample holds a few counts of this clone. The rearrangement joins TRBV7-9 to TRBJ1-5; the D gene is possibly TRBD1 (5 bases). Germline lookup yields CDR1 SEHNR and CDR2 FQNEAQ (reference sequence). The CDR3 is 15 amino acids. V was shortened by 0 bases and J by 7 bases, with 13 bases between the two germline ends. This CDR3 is CASSLASDSTQPQHF. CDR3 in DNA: TGTGCCAGCAGCTTAGCGAGCGACAGTACGCAGCCCCAGCATTTT.

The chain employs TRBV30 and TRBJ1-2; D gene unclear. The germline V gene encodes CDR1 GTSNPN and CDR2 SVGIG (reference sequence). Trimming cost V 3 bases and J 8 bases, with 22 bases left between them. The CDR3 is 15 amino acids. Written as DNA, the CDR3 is TGTGCCTGGAGGCCGGTCGGATTCGGACCTTTCGGCTACACCTTC. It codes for CAWRPVGFGPFGYTF.

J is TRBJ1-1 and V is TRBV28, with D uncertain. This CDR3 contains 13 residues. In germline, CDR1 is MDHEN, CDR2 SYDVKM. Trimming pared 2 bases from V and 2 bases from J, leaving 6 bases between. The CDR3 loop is CASSLTVNTEAFF. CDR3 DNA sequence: TGTGCCAGCAGTTTAACAGTCAACACTGAAGCTTTCTTT. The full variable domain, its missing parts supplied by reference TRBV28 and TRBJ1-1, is DVKVTQSSRYLVKRTGEKVFLECVQDMDHENMFWYRQDPGLGLRLIYFSYDVKMKEKGDIPEGYSVSREKKERFSLILESASTNQTSMYLCASSLTVNTEAFFGQGTRLTVV.

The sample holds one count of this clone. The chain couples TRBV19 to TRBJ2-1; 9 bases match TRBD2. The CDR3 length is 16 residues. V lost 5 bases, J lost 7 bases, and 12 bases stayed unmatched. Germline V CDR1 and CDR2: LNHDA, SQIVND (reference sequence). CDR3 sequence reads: CASSPQAGGLVNEQFF. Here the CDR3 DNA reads TGTGCCAGTAGTCCCCAAGCGGGAGGCCTAGTTAATGAGCAGTTCTTC.